Presented here are 25 T cell receptor beta chains from one specimen sequenced in a study of T-cell reconstitution after alpha-beta-depleted transplantation in children (TCRdb year 2016). The library was generated by PCR. TCRdb records Illumina HiSeq 2500 as the sequencer. To normalize quantification of the TCRbeta repertoire, the TCR libraries were built with molecular barcoding that relied on unique molecular identifiers. TCRdb applied fastp at Q25 and MiXCR to the public reads, then kept only in-frame beta chains. Every distinct CDR3 protein forms one entry, paired with its most common genes and DNA. This sample lists 150,000 to 250,000 distinct CDR3 sequences; approximately 6% were detected once. The top ten hold approximately 4.1% of the sample. The treatment or condition label on this specimen signifies: allogeneic hematopoietic cell transplantation with graft depleted of TCRalphabeta T cells and CD19 B cells.

The specimen comprised PBMCs, sampled before TCRalphabeta/CD19-depleted stem cell transplant. The receptors were gathered from a girl less than two years old with combined immunodeficiency, due to receive a stem cell transplant.

This clonotype has a count of ten or more. The chain has TRBV12-5 and TRBJ1-6; D unclear. Germline V CDR1 and CDR2: LGHNT, FRNRAP. CDR3 length equals 15 residues. Deletions cut 7 bases from V and 10 bases from J, with 20 bases between. The CDR3 DNA reads TGTGCTAGTGTCCGAGACTCACCCCGGGGATCACCCCTCCACTTT. The encoded protein is CASVRDSPRGSPLHF.

This clonotype was seen ten or more times. V is TRBV12-3 or TRBV12-4 and J is TRBJ2-1; a possible D gene is TRBD2 (5 bases). Trimming removed 6 bases from V and 12 bases from J, with 18 bases in between. The CDR3 consists of 13 residues. The CDR3, as DNA: TGTGCCAGCAGCCCCGAACTAGTTCTCGGGCAGTTCTTC. Protein product: CASSPELVLGQFF.

This clonotype was counted many times. This chain joins TRBV29-1 and TRBJ1-4, with D possibly being TRBD1 (5 bases). The CDR3 is 15 amino acids. Germline loops: CDR1 SQVTM, CDR2 ANQGSEA. V lost 7 bases and J lost 8, with 23 bases in between. The CDR3 is CSAFSGHRSDEKLFF. The CDR3 DNA reads TGCAGCGCCTTTTCGGGGCACAGATCGGACGAAAAACTGTTTTTT.

Many counts were recorded for this clonotype. This chain uses TRBV7-6 with TRBJ2-7; D is undetermined. This CDR3 spans 16 amino acids. In germline, CDR1 is SGHVS, CDR2 FNYEAQ. Trimming shortened V by 2 bases and J by 2 bases, and 16 bases separated the two germline ends. The CDR3 is CASSLNDRYSTYEQYF. In nucleotides, the CDR3 is TGTGCCAGCAGCTTAAACGACCGATACTCAACCTACGAGCAGTACTTC.

This clonotype was found many times. The V and J genes are TRBV7-8 and TRBJ1-1, with D unclear. The CDR3 runs 12 residues. V was shortened by 1 base and J by 9 bases, with 9 bases between the two germline ends. CDR1 is SGHVS, CDR2 FQNEAQ, per germline. For the CDR3, the DNA is TGTGCCAGCAGCTTAGGAAGTGACAAAGCTTTCTTT. Amino acid sequence: CASSLGSDKAFF.

As for this clonotype: A much bigger clone sits one base away, suggesting this may be a read error. CDR3 coding DNA: TGTGCCAGCAGCCAAGACCTTTCCAGCTCTGGGGCCAACGTCCTGACTTTC. This translates into CASSQDLSSSGANVLTF. The V and J genes are TRBV3-1 and TRBJ2-6, with D uncertain. V was clipped by 0 bases and J by 0 bases, with 9 bases between them. The length of the CDR3 is 17 residues. Looked up from germline, CDR1 is LGHDT and CDR2 is YNNKEL (reference sequence). Filled out from reference TRBV3-1 and TRBJ2-6, the complete variable domain reads DTAVSQTPKYLVTQMGNDKSIKCEQNLGHDTMYWYKQDSKKFLKIMFSYNNKELIINETVPNRFSPKSPDKAHLNLHINSLELGDSAVYFCASSQDLSSSGANVLTFGAGSRLTVL.

In this sample, this clonotype turned up many times. The rearrangement joins TRBV12-3 or TRBV12-4 to TRBJ2-1, with 8 bases aligning to TRBD1. V shed 5 bases, J shed 2 bases, and the junction held 5 bases outside the gene matches. The CDR3 sequence is 15 residues long. CDR3 residues: CASSPRTGPYNEQFF. In DNA, the CDR3 is TGTGCCAGCAGTCCCCGGACAGGGCCCTACAATGAGCAGTTCTTC.

As concerns this clonotype: Since a much larger clone is just one base distant, this may be a read error. It is likely a read error, because the conserved phenylalanine at the end of the CDR3 is missing. V is TRBV7-3 and J is TRBJ2-1; D gene uncertain. Trimming removed 3 bases from V and 6 bases from J, with 9 bases in between. Germline CDR1 reads SGHTA; CDR2 reads FQGTGA. The CDR3 is made up of 13 amino acids. This chain's CDR3 is CASSFGPINEQFY. The CDR3 DNA reads as TGTGCCAGCAGCTTCGGACCCATCAATGAGCAGTTCTAC.

The chain links TRBV15 to TRBJ2-7, with D perhaps matching TRBD2 (5 bases). Germline CDR1 is LNHNV and CDR2 is YYDKDF (reference sequence). Trimming left V 5 bases short and J 1 base short, with 12 bases between. There are 14 residues in the CDR3. The CDR3 spells CATSEWRASYEQYF. Written as DNA, the CDR3 is TGTGCCACCAGCGAATGGCGGGCTTCCTACGAGCAGTACTTC.

This clonotype has a count of ten or more. The V and J genes are TRBV29-1 and TRBJ2-5; D may be TRBD1 or TRBD2 (5 bases each). V shed 4 bases and J shed 7 bases, with 13 bases lying between them. CDR3 length: 12 amino acids. The germline CDR1 and CDR2 sequences are SQVTM and ANQGSEA. The CDR3 protein is CSVVAGAGTQYF. Written as DNA, the CDR3 is TGCAGCGTTGTAGCTGGGGCGGGGACCCAGTACTTC.

This clonotype was counted between two and nine times. The genes are TRBV6-5 and TRBJ2-3, with D possibly being TRBD2 (7 bases). The ends were cut back, 6 bases at V and 0 bases at J, with 13 bases in the middle. Germline lookup yields CDR1 MNHEY and CDR2 SVGAGI. This CDR3 comprises 15 residues. The CDR3 DNA is TGTGCCAGCAGACTCCGGGGGGCCAGCACAGATACGCAGTATTTT. This encodes CASRLRGASTDTQYF.

Many counts were recorded for this clonotype. V gene TRBV6-5 combines with J gene TRBJ2-2, with D possibly matching TRBD2 (6 bases). The CDR3 consists of 16 residues. CDR1 MNHEY and CDR2 SVGAGI come from the germline V gene. V lost 2 bases to trimming and J lost 0 bases, with 10 bases between them. The CDR3 sequence: CASSYEPGANTGELFF. Written as DNA, the CDR3 is TGTGCCAGCAGTTACGAACCGGGGGCGAACACCGGGGAGCTGTTTTTT.

This clonotype was picked up a small number of times. CDR3 sequence reads: CSVNRGANYGYTF. The DNA for the CDR3 is TGCAGCGTTAACAGGGGGGCTAACTATGGCTACACCTTC. This chain connects TRBV20-1 to TRBJ1-2; 8 nucleotides line up with TRBD1. Per the germline V gene, CDR1 is DFQATT and CDR2 is SNEGSKA (reference sequence). The CDR3 is 13 residues long.

This clonotype was detected many times. The J gene is TRBJ2-2, the V gene TRBV14; D gene unclear. This CDR3 has 17 amino acids. Germline CDR1 is SGHDN and CDR2 is FVKESK. The V gene lost 0 bases and the J gene lost 7 bases, with 18 bases spanning the gap. The CDR3 region is CASSQEPGWVNGGELFF. The CDR3 region has the DNA TGTGCCAGCAGCCAAGAACCCGGGTGGGTTAACGGCGGGGAGCTGTTTTTT.

At least ten counts were recorded for this clonotype. The V and J genes are TRBV5-1 and TRBJ2-1; 9 nucleotides match TRBD2. The CDR3 has 12 amino acids. Looked up from germline, CDR1 is SGHRS and CDR2 is YFSETQ. Trimming at V came to 6 bases and at J to 8 bases, leaving 3 bases not matched to a gene. The CDR3 reads CASTGTSYEQFF. In DNA, the CDR3 is TGCGCCAGCACCGGGACTAGCTATGAGCAGTTCTTC. The full variable domain, with the rest looked up from reference TRBV5-1 and TRBJ2-1, is KAGVTQTPRYLIKTRGQQVTLSCSPISGHRSVSWYQQTPGQGLQFLFEYFSETQRNKGNFPGRFSGRQFSNSRSEMNVSTLELGDSALYLCASTGTSYEQFFGPGTRLTVL.

This clonotype occurred many times. This chain uses TRBV12-3 or TRBV12-4 with TRBJ2-7; D gene unclear. This CDR3 spans 13 amino acids. V gave up 4 bases and J gave up 6 bases, with 13 bases separating them. CDR3 protein: CASSSGRVAEQYF. The CDR3 DNA follows: TGTGCCAGCAGTTCCGGACGGGTGGCCGAGCAGTACTTC.

This clonotype showed up many times. The CDR3, as DNA: TGCGCCAGCAGCCGCCTACCGGGACTAGGGTCCAATGAGCAGTTCTTC. Translated: CASSRLPGLGSNEQFF. J is TRBJ2-1 and V is TRBV4-1, with TRBD2 identical over 8 bases. Germline assignment: CDR1 MGHRA and CDR2 YSYEKL. The J segment lost 6 bases and the V segment lost 4 bases, leaving 11 bases of the junction unmatched. The CDR3 sequence is 16 residues long.

This clonotype occurred a few times. The rearrangement uses TRBV6-2 or TRBV6-3 and TRBJ2-2; D remains ambiguous. This CDR3 region has 12 residues. V shed 2 bases and J shed 6 bases, with 4 bases lying between them. Looked up from germline, CDR1 is MNHEY and CDR2 is SVGEGT. Here the CDR3 DNA reads TGTGCCAGCAGTTACAGTCCCGGGGAGCTGTTTTTT. Translating it yields CASSYSPGELFF.

This clonotype was seen more than once but under ten times. The rearrangement joins TRBV6-2 or TRBV6-3 to TRBJ2-7; 10 bases are shared with TRBD2. V lost 2 bases, J lost 5 bases, and 6 bases stayed unmatched. Germline CDR1 MNHEY, CDR2 SVGEGT. The length of the CDR3 is 15 residues. The CDR3 protein is CASSYGLAGVNEQYF. CDR3 coding DNA: TGTGCCAGCAGTTACGGGCTAGCGGGAGTGAACGAGCAGTACTTC.

Ten or more counts support this clonotype. The rearrangement joins TRBV7-8 to TRBJ2-1, with 7 bases fitting TRBD2. CDR1 is SGHVS and CDR2 is FQNEAQ in the germline V gene. This CDR3 contains 14 residues. Trimming removed 1 base from V and 12 bases from J; junction bases left unmatched: 9. This CDR3 is CASSLVAGGDWQFF. The CDR3 nucleotides are TGTGCCAGCAGCTTAGTTGCTGGGGGGGACTGGCAGTTCTTC.

The rearrangement links TRBV5-1 to TRBJ2-6, with D perhaps TRBD1 (6 bases). This CDR3 comprises 17 residues. CDR1 SGHRS and CDR2 YFSETQ come from the germline V gene. V was trimmed by 0 bases and J by 2 bases, leaving 12 bases between them. For the CDR3, the DNA is TGCGCCAGCAGCTTGGAAGGGGCAGGGGCTGGGGCCAACGTCCTGACTTTC. This translates into CASSLEGAGAGANVLTF.

This clonotype showed up many times. The genes are TRBV12-3 or TRBV12-4 and TRBJ2-3, with D unclear. This CDR3 is built from 13 residues. Trimming removed 5 bases at V and 2 bases at J, with 8 bases between. This CDR3 is CASSPTPTDTQYF. The CDR3 bases are TGTGCCAGCAGTCCGACACCCACAGATACGCAGTATTTT.

The sample holds many counts of this clonotype. The genes are TRBV10-3 and TRBJ2-4, with D possibly called TRBD1 or TRBD2 (6 bases each). This CDR3 has 14 amino acids. V was cut by 1 base and J by 8 bases, with 12 bases left in between. Germline V gives CDR1 ENHRY, CDR2 SYGVKD. Here the CDR3 DNA reads TGTGCCATCAGTGAGTGGGCAGGGGAGGACATTCAGTACTTC. It is translated as CAISEWAGEDIQYF.

This clonotype was picked up a small number of times. The chain joins TRBV11-2 to TRBJ2-5, with 10 bases lining up with TRBD2. The CDR3 consists of 16 residues. Per germline, CDR1 SGHAT and CDR2 FQNNGV. The J segment lost 2 bases and the V segment lost 5 bases, leaving 8 bases of the junction unmatched. The CDR3 nucleotides read TGTGCCAGCAGCCTAATCGCTAGCGGGGGACAAGAGACCCAGTACTTC. Its protein product is CASSLIASGGQETQYF.

This clonotype was seen ten or more times. This chain links TRBV28 with TRBJ1-1; no clear D gene. V shed 1 base and J shed 1 base, with 7 bases lying between them. The length of the CDR3 is 14 residues. Per the germline V gene, CDR1 is MDHEN and CDR2 is SYDVKM. The CDR3 spells CASSLFRRNTEAFF. DNA of the CDR3: TGTGCCAGCAGTTTATTTCGGAGGAACACTGAAGCTTTCTTT.